These 30 T cell receptor beta chains originate from one sample sequenced in a study of T cell responses to AZD1222 COVID-19 vaccine. Only in-frame clones appear in the TCRdb table, and some are missing; sequencing was by immunoSEQ multiplex PCR. The repertoire consists of 100,000 or so clones, with roughly nine tenths occurring once and the leading ten covering approximately 1.2%. This material consisted of peripheral blood, taken on day 0 of AZD1222 vaccination. The receptors stem from an adult in good health.

The chain recombines TRBV9 with TRBJ1-3; 9 nucleotides align to TRBD1. Germline CDR1 and CDR2: SGDLS and YYNGEE. The CDR3 spans 14 residues. Trimming took 2 bases from V and 8 from J; bases not matched to a gene: 5. CDR3 coding DNA: TGTGCCAGCAGCGTGGGGACAGGGTGGGACACCATATATTTT. Its translation: CASSVGTGWDTIYF.

This chain joins TRBV5-1 and TRBJ2-1, with TRBD1 identical over 10 bases. The J segment lost 7 bases and the V segment lost 2 bases, leaving 3 bases of the junction unmatched. CDR1 SGHRS and CDR2 YFSETQ come from the germline V gene. The CDR3 is 14 amino acids. The CDR3 sequence: CASSFWDRGNEQFF. The CDR3 DNA reads as TGCGCCAGCAGCTTCTGGGACAGGGGAAATGAGCAGTTCTTC.

This clone was counted a single time. CDR3 region: CASSLSILYGYTF. Here the CDR3 DNA reads TGTGCCAGCAGTTTATCCATACTCTATGGCTACACCTTC. V usage is TRBV28 and J usage is TRBJ1-2, with D hard to call. CDR1 is MDHEN, CDR2 SYDVKM, per germline. The CDR3 has 13 amino acids. V was clipped by 1 base and J by 4 bases, with 7 bases between them.

This chain uses TRBV4-1 with TRBJ1-1; D possibly corresponds to TRBD1 (5 bases). This CDR3 is built from 16 residues. Per germline, CDR1 MGHRA and CDR2 YSYEKL. V lost 4 bases to trimming and J lost 0 bases, with 15 bases between them. The CDR3 DNA reads TGCGCCAGCAGCCCGGTTCAGGGTTCCATGAACACTGAAGCTTTCTTT. This sequence encodes CASSPVQGSMNTEAFF.

This sequence joins TRBV6-5 and TRBJ1-6; D is possibly TRBD1 (6 bases). CDR1 is MNHEY and CDR2 is SVGAGI in the germline V gene. Trimming pared 4 bases from V and 10 bases from J, leaving 17 bases between. The CDR3 sequence is 15 residues long. The CDR3 region is CASSWDMSTISPLHF. CDR3 DNA: TGTGCCAGCAGTTGGGACATGTCCACGATCTCACCCCTCCACTTT.

The gene calls are TRBV2 and TRBJ1-4; D call uncertain. The CDR3 runs to 15 residues. Germline V gene sequence: CDR1 SNHLY, CDR2 FYNNEI. V was cut by 1 base and J by 5 bases, with 11 bases left in between. CDR3 nucleotide sequence: TGTGCCAGCAGTGAAGTACAGTTTTCAAATGAAAAACTGTTTTTT. This translates into CASSEVQFSNEKLFF.

Of note for this clone: Other DNA sequences in the same sample also yield this CDR3. The CDR3 DNA reads TGCGCCAGCAGCTTGGTCCCGGGACAAAATTCACCCCTCCACTTT. This sequence encodes CASSLVPGQNSPLHF. This sequence joins TRBV5-1 and TRBJ1-6, with D possibly being TRBD1 (6 bases). The V and J ends lost 0 bases and 7 bases respectively, with 11 bases between them. The CDR3 sequence is 15 residues long. Germline V lookup: CDR1 SGHRS, CDR2 YFSETQ.

The chain links TRBV4-1 to TRBJ1-2; 7 nucleotides agree with TRBD1. Germline V CDR1 and CDR2: MGHRA, YSYEKL. The CDR3 runs to 14 residues. Trimming cost V 1 base and J 5 bases; bases outside gene matches: 4. DNA for the CDR3: TGCGCCAGCAGCCAAGGAGGGACAGCATATGGCTACACCTTC. Translated: CASSQGGTAYGYTF.

The chain has TRBV13 and TRBJ2-2; D may match TRBD1 or TRBD2 (5 bases each). CDR1 is PRHDT, CDR2 FYEKMQ, per germline (reference sequence). This CDR3 comprises 16 residues. The V gene lost 2 bases and the J gene lost 0 bases, with 10 bases spanning the gap. CDR3 DNA sequence: TGTGCCAGCAGCTTACAGGGAGATTCGAACACCGGGGAGCTGTTTTTT. Residues: CASSLQGDSNTGELFF.

The chain has TRBV2 and TRBJ1-1; TRBD1 matches at 9 bases. J lost 4 bases, V lost 7 bases, and 7 bases had no gene match. CDR1 is SNHLY and CDR2 is FYNNEI in the germline V gene. This CDR3 has 14 amino acids. Here the CDR3 DNA reads TGTGCCAGCAAGTTACAGGGGGCCAGCACTGAAGCTTTCTTT. It yields the protein CASKLQGASTEAFF.

The chain couples TRBV5-3 to TRBJ1-5, with D unresolved. TRBV5-3 is noted as an ORF with a role that remains uncertain. This CDR3 contains 14 residues. The V and J ends lost 1 base and 3 bases respectively, with 8 bases between them. CDR3: CARSLRSINQPQHF. The CDR3 DNA reads TGTGCCAGAAGCTTGCGCAGTATCAATCAGCCCCAGCATTTT.

The rearrangement joins TRBV12-3 or TRBV12-4 to TRBJ2-5; no definite D call. The CDR3 contains 12 residues. The V end lost 6 bases, the J end lost 0 bases, and 5 bases lay between the germline ends. CDR3 sequence reads: CASRGNQETQYF. The CDR3 DNA sequence: TGTGCCAGCAGGGGGAACCAAGAGACCCAGTACTTC.

This chain links TRBV7-8 with TRBJ1-1, with no clear D. Between the trimmed V and J ends, which lost 5 bases and 0 bases, there was a span of 10 bases. This CDR3 contains 14 residues. Germline assignment: CDR1 SGHVS and CDR2 FQNEAQ. The DNA for the CDR3 is TGTGCCAGCAGCAGGACGACTTTGAACACTGAAGCTTTCTTT. This codes for CASSRTTLNTEAFF.

The chain is built from TRBV27 and TRBJ1-5, with D hard to call. The CDR3 sequence is 15 residues long. Trimming stripped 2 bases from V and 4 bases from J, with 12 bases between. Germline-derived CDR1 and CDR2 are MNHEY and SMNVEV (reference sequence). CDR3 residues: CASSLGVGINQPQHF. CDR3 nucleotides: TGTGCCAGCAGTTTAGGGGTCGGGATAAATCAGCCCCAGCATTTT.

This clone was seen a few times. V usage is TRBV28 and J usage is TRBJ1-5; possibly TRBD1 for D (5 bases). The CDR3 is 13 amino acids. CDR1 and CDR2 from the germline V gene are MDHEN and SYDVKM. The V gene lost 7 bases and the J gene lost 5 bases, with 12 bases spanning the gap. CDR3 in amino acids: CASTRTGHQPQHF. CDR3 coding DNA: TGTGCCAGCACCAGAACGGGGCATCAGCCCCAGCATTTT.

The chain combines TRBV6-5 with TRBJ1-1, with D possibly matching TRBD1 (5 bases). The CDR3 extends over 13 amino acids. V was trimmed by 5 bases and J by 1 base, leaving 8 bases between them. The germline V gene has CDR1 MNHEY and CDR2 SVGAGI. CDR3 nucleotide sequence: TGTGCCAGCAGTCTCGACAGGAACACTGAAGCTTTCTTT. Translated: CASSLDRNTEAFF.

Here the CDR3 reads CASSSGGGYGYTF. CDR3 nucleotides: TGCGCCAGCAGCTCGGGTGGGGGCTATGGCTACACCTTC. The chain employs TRBV5-1 and TRBJ1-2; maybe TRBD1 (5 bases). Trimming took off 3 bases at V and 4 bases at J, with 10 bases between the two ends. The germline V gene encodes CDR1 SGHRS and CDR2 YFSETQ. The CDR3 length is 13 residues.

The genes are TRBV5-1 and TRBJ1-1, with 8 bases fitting TRBD1. There are 15 residues in the CDR3. Germline loops: CDR1 SGHRS, CDR2 YFSETQ. V shed 4 bases, J shed 4 bases, and the junction held 9 bases outside the gene matches. The CDR3 sequence: CASSQTGQAGTEAFF. The CDR3 DNA reads TGCGCCAGCAGCCAAACGGGACAGGCCGGCACTGAAGCTTTCTTT.

Only one count was recorded for this clone. The CDR3 protein is CASSLDSNTEAFF. The CDR3 DNA is TGTGCCAGCAGCTTGGACAGCAACACTGAAGCTTTCTTT. The rearrangement joins TRBV5-4 to TRBJ1-1; D gene ambiguous. The V and J ends lost 0 bases and 2 bases respectively, with 5 bases between them. The germline V gene has CDR1 SGHNT and CDR2 YYREEE (reference sequence). The CDR3 is made up of 13 amino acids.

CDR3 coding DNA: TGTGCCAGCAGCAAAGAAACGAATAGGAAGGACGAGCAGTACTTC. Its protein is CASSKETNRKDEQYF. The genes are TRBV21-1 and TRBJ2-7. TRBV21-1 is a documented pseudogene. CDR3 length equals 15 residues.

This chain connects TRBV5-4 to TRBJ1-4; D is ambiguous. The CDR3 totals 14 residues. The germline CDR1 and CDR2 sequences are SGHNT and YYREEE (reference sequence). Trimming took 0 bases from V and 7 from J, leaving 10 bases between them. CDR3 coding DNA: TGTGCCAGCAGCTTGGACGGTTCGAGTGAAAAACTGTTTTTT. It is translated as CASSLDGSSEKLFF.

This chain connects TRBV19 to TRBJ1-1; D is uncertain. V lost 5 bases, J lost 1 base, and 8 bases lay in between. This CDR3 is built from 13 residues. Germline values: CDR1 LNHDA, CDR2 SQIVND (reference sequence). CDR3 in amino acids: CASSGRQNTEAFF. CDR3 nucleotide sequence: TGTGCCAGTAGTGGGAGACAGAACACTGAAGCTTTCTTT.

The chain employs TRBV27 and TRBJ1-1; 7 positions agree with TRBD1. The CDR3 is 14 amino acids. CDR1 MNHEY and CDR2 SMNVEV come from the germline V gene (reference sequence). The V segment lost 3 bases and the J segment 0 bases; nucleotides outside the gene matches: 1. The CDR3 loop reads CASSFRGVNTEAFF. CDR3 nucleotide sequence: TGTGCCAGCAGTTTCAGGGGGGTGAACACTGAAGCTTTCTTT.

V is TRBV1 and J is TRBJ2-3; TRBD1 was called by the table and not checked on the DNA. TRBV1 is a documented pseudogene. This CDR3 contains 15 residues. The CDR3 loop is CTSRKGPLKADTQYF. The DNA of the CDR3 is TGCACCAGCAGGAAGGGGCCACTCAAGGCAGATACGCAGTATTTT.

The chain employs TRBV2 and TRBJ1-6, with D hard to call. The germline V gene encodes CDR1 SNHLY and CDR2 FYNNEI. The length of the CDR3 is 12 residues. V lost 5 bases and J lost 9, with 8 bases in between. CDR3 DNA: TGTGCCAGCAGTACTCAGAGTTCACCCCTCCACTTT. Protein product: CASSTQSSPLHF.

The chain couples TRBV3-1 (or the pseudogene TRBV3-2) to TRBJ1-3, with no clear D. Germline V gene sequence: CDR1 LGHDT, CDR2 YNNKEL (reference sequence). The CDR3 contains 13 residues. V lost 4 bases and J lost 4, with 8 bases in between. This CDR3 reads CASSRREGNTIYF. The CDR3 DNA is TGTGCCAGCAGCCGTAGGGAGGGAAACACCATATATTTT.

This chain links TRBV4-2 with TRBJ2-1; 8 bases match TRBD2. The CDR3 length is 17 residues. Germline V gives CDR1 LGHNA, CDR2 YNFKEQ. Germline trimming cut 4 bases from V and 8 bases from J; bases unmatched to any gene: 16. As DNA, the CDR3 is TGTGCCAGCAGCCTTTATCCCCCGGGACTAGTCGTACATGAGCAGTTCTTC. This sequence encodes CASSLYPPGLVVHEQFF.

This sequence joins TRBV25-1 and TRBJ2-7; D not certain. Germline assignment: CDR1 MGHDK and CDR2 SYGVNS. The CDR3 has 11 residues. V dropped 3 bases and J dropped 6 bases, with 6 bases sitting between them. The CDR3, as DNA: TGTGCCAGCAGTGAGGGCCTCGAGCAGTACTTC. Residues: CASSEGLEQYF.

The chain links TRBV4-1 to TRBJ1-5; D is possibly TRBD1 (6 bases). Between the trimmed V and J ends, which lost 1 base and 4 bases, there was a span of 14 bases. CDR1 is MGHRA, CDR2 YSYEKL, per germline. The CDR3 consists of 16 residues. The CDR3 protein is CASSQVARGRNQPQHF. The CDR3, as DNA: TGCGCCAGCAGCCAAGTAGCCAGGGGACGTAATCAGCCCCAGCATTTT.

In DNA form, the CDR3 reads TGTGCCATCAGTACAGTGCCCGGCACTGAAGCTTTCTTT. This codes for CAISTVPGTEAFF. The chain recombines TRBV10-3 with TRBJ1-1, with D hard to call. This CDR3 spans 13 amino acids. The germline V and J ends were trimmed by 5 bases and 4 bases, with 11 bases remaining between them. CDR1 ENHRY and CDR2 SYGVKD come from the germline V gene.